This TCR beta chain was sequenced in a study of blood T cell repertoires in COVID-19 (dated by TCRdb to 2020 to 2021). In terms of the full investigation: Samples from collaborators originated in the United States, Italy and Spain and spanned both the acute and convalescent phases of COVID-19. The material from the prospective study consisted of cDNA or gDNA derived from T cells, B-cell-depleted T cells, or PBMCs. The dataset comprised deeply sampled blood TCRbeta repertoires from subjects exposed to, actively infected with, or recovered from COVID-19. The repertoires were released in a freely available public database meant as a resource for research on the immune response to SARS-CoV-2. Samples were obtained from the ongoing ImmuneRACE study (first 160 participants) and from about 1,300 subjects provided by 6 global collaborators. The sample metadata nearly always contained a de-identified subject ID, COVID-19 status, age in years and sex. Where HLA class I and class II types were available, the types were taken from metadata supplied by the sample provider, not from assay-based typing.

Beyond this particular receptor, the publication reports: Clinical and demographic metadata were provided uncurated, with the amount varying by source and participant.

The immunoSEQ Assay, a bias-controlled multiplex PCR, was used to amplify TCRbeta CDR3 regions from genomic DNA. As for how the authors treated the data: Nucleated cell counts per sample were estimated from amplification of reference gene primers within the assay. To quantify the absolute abundance of each unique TCRbeta CDR3 rearrangement, sequence reads were collapsed and filtered. For each sample, productive Simpson clonality was calculated by taking the square root of Simpson's diversity index across productive rearrangements. TCRdb carries this immuneACCESS record with in-frame sequences only. Its versions omit some clonotypes, under half of them owing to an unresolved V gene in the studies checked, with the rest unexplained. V, J and clone size derive from that table, while D and trimming were established from the DNA sequence. The sample table shows 250,000 to 400,000 clones, and around nine tenths are seen once. 1% of the sample comes from the top ten.

The collaborating institutions used their own protocols to collect whole blood in K2EDTA tubes. For TCRbeta analysis, collaborator samples were shipped as frozen whole blood, as isolated PBMCs, or as DNA extracted from either sample type. In the case of this clone: This receptor's antigen is unknown. Base qualities are not at hand, and no much larger clone is one base apart.

Sequencing was done on a sample of peripheral blood. This sequence originates from a middle-aged man with active or convalescent COVID-19.

CDR3 reads: CASSLQGANTEAFF. The nucleotides are TGTGCCAGCAGCCTACAGGGGGCGAACACTGAAGCTTTCTTT. The chain is made from TRBV7-2 and TRBJ1-1, with 9 bases matching TRBD1. Germline trimming: 5 bases from V, 1 base from J; junction bases outside gene matches: 2. Counted from cysteine to phenylalanine, this CDR3 has 14 amino acids. The entry retains the CDR3 DNA only, 42 bases that are in frame from base 1. As encoded in the germline V gene, CDR1 is SGHTA while CDR2 is FQGNSA.